These T cell receptor beta chains were read from a single sample in a study of identical twins. TCRdb reprocessed the 5' RACE reads via MiXCR and lists one record per CDR3 protein. This table holds hundreds of thousands of distinct CDR3 sequences, around 10% found once. Sequencing input: memory (CD45RO+) T cells sorted from blood. The source of these receptors is a woman aged 18-35 years in good health. Both conserved end residues are part of each CDR3. A D gene is named only where the DNA matches it firmly. Clone size is shown for a subset of rows, as once, few, many or a class of expanded clone.

TRBJ2-7 | . | TRBD2 | TRBV11-2 | TGTGCCAGCAGTTCACTAGCGGGAGCGACAAAATCCTACGAGCAGTACTTC | CASSSLAGATKSYEQYF
TRBJ1-3 | . | . | TRBV21-1 | TGTGCCAGCAGCAGTGAATTTCCTGGAAACACCATATATTTT | CASSSEFPGNTIYF
TRBJ1-1 | many | . | TRBV10-2 | TGCGCCAGCAGTCAACAGGGGAACACTGAAGCTTTCTTT | CASSQQGNTEAFF
TRBJ2-3 | medium-sized | TRBD2 | TRBV20-1 | TGCAGTGCTAGATTAGCGGGAACAGATACGCAGTATTTT | CSARLAGTDTQYF
TRBJ2-1 | few | . | TRBV7-6 | TGTGCCAGCAGCTTGTCGGGGGAAAACTACAATGAGCAGTTCTTC | CASSLSGENYNEQFF
TRBJ1-1 | . | TRBD1 | TRBV5-1 | TGCGCCAGCAGCTTGGGCGGGACAGGGAGGGTGAACACTGAAGCTTTCTTT | CASSLGGTGRVNTEAFF
TRBJ2-1 | many | TRBD1 | TRBV4-1 | TGCGCCAGCAGCCAAGGGGACAGGGATTACAATGAGCAGTTCTTC | CASSQGDRDYNEQFF
TRBJ2-1 | many | . | TRBV5-1 | TGCGCCAGCAGCTCACAGAACAATGAGCAGTTCTTC | CASSSQNNEQFF
TRBJ2-2 | many | . | TRBV20-1 | TGCAACCGACCCAGAATGGCCGGGGAGCTGTTTTTT | CNRPRMAGELFF
TRBJ1-2 | many | . | TRBV27 | TGTGCCAGCAGTTTACAGAGAGACGTCTATGGCTACACCTTC | CASSLQRDVYGYTF
TRBJ2-3 | . | TRBD2 | TRBV12-3/TRBV12-4 | TGTGCCAGCAGTTCCAGGACTAGCGGGATCCCCCCAGATACGCAGTATTTT | CASSSRTSGIPPDTQYF
TRBJ1-2 | many | TRBD1 | TRBV12-3/TRBV12-4 | TGTGCCAGCAGCCCAGGACAGGGGAACTATGGCTACACCTTC | CASSPGQGNYGYTF
TRBJ2-5 | few | . | TRBV28 | TGTGCCAGCAGTCCGCAGGGTAAAGGCGAAGAGACCCAGTACTTC | CASSPQGKGEETQYF
TRBJ2-1 | few | TRBD2 | TRBV5-1 | TGCGCCAGCAGCGGGGGACTAGAGGACAATGAGCAGTTCTTC | CASSGGLEDNEQFF
TRBJ2-7 | . | TRBD2 | TRBV18 | TGTGCCAGCTCACCTAATAGCCCAGCGGGGAAGGGTGAGCAGTACTTC | CASSPNSPAGKGEQYF
TRBJ1-1 | few | . | TRBV5-1 | TGCGCCAGCAAAACGGGGAACACTGAAGCTTTCTTT | CASKTGNTEAFF
TRBJ2-1 | . | . | TRBV5-4 | TGTGCCAGCAGCCTTTCCACTTATCTACCCTACAATGAGCAGTTCTTC | CASSLSTYLPYNEQFF
TRBJ2-3 | . | TRBD2 | TRBV7-6 | TGTGCCAGCAGCTTAGCGTTCCCTAGCGGGACTCGTTCCCCGGATACGCAGTATTTT | CASSLAFPSGTRSPDTQYF
TRBJ2-3 | few | . | TRBV6-2/TRBV6-3 | TGTGCCAGCAGCTATACTCTAAGAGATACGCAGTATTTT | CASSYTLRDTQYF
TRBJ2-7 | many | . | TRBV5-1 | TGCGCCAGCAGCGTGCCGAATCAAGTGCAGTACTTC | CASSVPNQVQYF
TRBJ2-7 | few | . | TRBV5-6 | TGTGCCAGCAGCTTGTATGTCCGCCCCTACGAGCAGTACTTC | CASSLYVRPYEQYF
TRBJ2-7 | many | TRBD1 | TRBV28 | TGTGCCAGCAGCCCCGGGACAGCCAAACCCTACGAGCAGTACTTC | CASSPGTAKPYEQYF
TRBJ1-1 | . | . | TRBV20-1 | TGCAGTGCCAGACCGGGCTTCAACACTGAAGCTTTCTTT | CSARPGFNTEAFF
TRBJ2-5 | few | TRBD2 | TRBV6-5 | TGTGCCAGCAGTTCTACGGGACTAGCGGGGGGGATAAAGACCCAGTACTTC | CASSSTGLAGGIKTQYF
TRBJ2-1 | . | TRBD2 | TRBV5-5 | TGTGCCAGCAGCTTAAGCGGGAGGGTATCCTACAATGAGCAGTTCTTC | CASSLSGRVSYNEQFF
TRBJ1-6 | few | TRBD1 | TRBV6-1 | TGTGCCATCCAGTCGACAGGGTCGCTTTCACCCCTCCACTTT | CAIQSTGSLSPLHF
TRBJ2-2 | many | TRBD1 | TRBV20-1 | TGCAGTGCCCCCGGACAGGGTCGGACCGGGGAGCTGTTTTTT | CSAPGQGRTGELFF
TRBJ1-2 | . | . | TRBV12-3/TRBV12-4 | TGTGCCAGCAGTCCACAGGGCCATGGGGGCTATGGCTACACCTTC | CASSPQGHGGYGYTF
TRBJ1-5 | few | . | TRBV20-1 | TGCAGTGCTAGCGGTCGGAATCACCCCCAGCATTTT | CSASGRNHPQHF
TRBJ1-4 | . | . | TRBV3-1 | TGTGCCAGCAGCCGAAGGGGTGGAAGATTTAATGAAAAACTGTTTTTT | CASSRRGGRFNEKLFF
TRBJ2-6 | few | . | TRBV12-3/TRBV12-4 | TGTGCCAGCAGTCCAGGGACGCCGGGGCCCAGCTCTGGGGCCAACGTCCTGACTTTC | CASSPGTPGPSSGANVLTF
TRBJ2-7 | few | . | TRBV5-1 | TGCGCCAGCAGCTTGGGCTTCGGCGAGCAGTACTTC | CASSLGFGEQYF
TRBJ1-1 | . | . | TRBV20-1 | TGCAGTGCTAGAGATGGCCGGGACACTGAAGCTTTCTTT | CSARDGRDTEAFF
TRBJ2-3 | . | . | TRBV19 | TGTGCCAGTATGCCCATGCTGGGACCCACAGATACGCAGTATTTT | CASMPMLGPTDTQYF
TRBJ2-3 | . | . | TRBV5-1 | TGCGCCAGCAAGGCCGGGGATACGCAGTATTTT | CASKAGDTQYF
TRBJ2-3 | medium-sized | . | TRBV15 | TGTGCCACCAGCAAGGCAGGGATCTCAGATACGCAGTATTTT | CATSKAGISDTQYF
TRBJ2-3 | many | . | TRBV20-1 | TGCAGTGCTAGAGCCCTCCGTTCGGTCTCTACCACAGATACGCAGTATTTT | CSARALRSVSTTDTQYF
TRBJ2-7 | many | . | TRBV7-2 | TGTGCCAGCAGCCTCTTATACGAGCAGTACTTC | CASSLLYEQYF
TRBJ2-5 | . | TRBD2 | TRBV18 | TGTGCCAGCTCACCGCAGCGGGATCGAGAGACCCAGTACTTC | CASSPQRDRETQYF
TRBJ2-7 | once | . | TRBV5-1 | TGCGCCAGCACCGACGTGGGGGGGGGCAACGAGCAGTACTTC | CASTDVGGGNEQYF
TRBJ2-1 | few | TRBD2 | TRBV10-3 | TGTGCCATCAGTGACCCGACTAGCGGGAGCTCCTACAATGAGCAGTTCTTC | CAISDPTSGSSYNEQFF
TRBJ2-6 | many | TRBD1 | TRBV6-1 | TGTGCCAGCAGTCAGGACAGGCCAAGCTCTGGGGCCAACGTCCTGACTTTC | CASSQDRPSSGANVLTF
TRBJ2-7 | . | TRBD2 | TRBV9 | TGTGCCAGCAGCCGGACTAGTTTAGGCGAGCAGTACTTC | CASSRTSLGEQYF
TRBJ2-5 | few | TRBD1 | TRBV7-9 | TGTGCCAGCAGCTTAGCGGGACAGGGATCGACCCAGCACTTC | CASSLAGQGSTQHF
TRBJ2-1 | many | . | TRBV7-9 | TGTGCCAGCAGCTTTGAGGGTCGTGGGCAGTTCTTC | CASSFEGRGQFF
TRBJ2-3 | few | TRBD2 | TRBV2 | TGTGCCAGCCGCTCCGTAGCGGGGGGGGGGACAGATACGCAGTATTTT | CASRSVAGGGTDTQYF
TRBJ1-2 | many | . | TRBV7-9 | TGTGCCAGCAGCTTATCTGGGGGCTATGGCTACACCTTC | CASSLSGGYGYTF
TRBJ2-3 | many | TRBD2 | TRBV24-1 | TGTGCCACCAGTGATCCTAGCGGGAGCAGGGGAGATACGCAGTATTTT | CATSDPSGSRGDTQYF
TRBJ1-2 | few | TRBD1 | TRBV10-3 | TGTGCCATCTGGGGACAGGGACACGGCTACACCTTC | CAIWGQGHGYTF
TRBJ1-1 | few | TRBD1 | TRBV6-1 | TGTGCCAGCAGCTCACAGGGGGTGGGAGCTGAAGCTTTCTTT | CASSSQGVGAEAFF
TRBJ2-7 | . | TRBD1 | TRBV2 | TGTGCCAGCCGACGGGACAGCATAGCCTACGAGCAGTACTTC | CASRRDSIAYEQYF
TRBJ1-2 | few | TRBD1 | TRBV12-3/TRBV12-4 | TGTGCCAGCACCAGGGACAGGCTCTATGGCTACACCTTC | CASTRDRLYGYTF